This entry lists 10 T cell receptor beta chains sequenced from one sample in a study of blood T cells in healthy people across ages. Alongside a J-beta primer mix, a sample-barcoded 5' primer served in a second PCR lasting roughly 6 to 12 cycles. One entry per CDR3 protein results from TCRdb running MiXCR on the 5' RACE reads. This table has 1,500,000 or so distinct CDR3 sequences, roughly 60% appearing once. The source material was blood. The receptors stem from a man aged 18 to 30 in good health.

The chain employs TRBV6-5 and TRBJ2-7; TRBD2 matches 8 bases. Trimming took 0 bases from V and 4 from J; bases not matched to a gene: 5. The CDR3 sequence is 15 residues long. Germline lookup yields CDR1 MNHEY and CDR2 SVGAGI. The CDR3 region is CASSYSSGSLYEQYF. CDR3 coding DNA: TGTGCCAGCAGTTACTCCAGCGGGAGCCTGTACGAGCAGTACTTC.

This clonotype turned up a few times. The gene calls are TRBV10-3 and TRBJ2-3, with D perhaps assigned TRBD1 or TRBD2 (5 bases each). This CDR3 has 17 residues. Germline V gives CDR1 ENHRY, CDR2 SYGVKD. The germline V and J ends were trimmed by 5 bases and 2 bases, with 20 bases remaining between them. The CDR3 coding sequence is TGTGCCATCAGTATGAATCAACTAGGGGCCATCACAGATACGCAGTATTTT. This translates into CAISMNQLGAITDTQYF.

The chain joins TRBV4-3 to TRBJ2-2; TRBD1 agrees at 10 bases. V lost 0 bases and J lost 7; bases outside the gene matches: 8. CDR1 is LGHNA and CDR2 is YSLEER in the germline V gene. This CDR3 contains 17 residues. CDR3 residues: CASSQDLTGGESGELFF. CDR3 in DNA: TGCGCCAGCAGCCAAGATTTGACAGGGGGCGAAAGCGGGGAGCTGTTTTTT.

This clonotype was observed a few times. The J gene is TRBJ1-4, the V gene TRBV29-1; the D is unclear. Germline lookup yields CDR1 SQVTM and CDR2 ANQGSEA. This CDR3 region has 13 residues. V lost 8 bases and J lost 7, with 17 bases in between. The CDR3 DNA reads as TGCAGCCCATCCAGTGTTCGCCGTGAAAAACTGTTTTTT. Residues: CSPSSVRREKLFF.

The CDR3 spells CASGYRANTEAFF. CDR3 coding DNA: TGTGCCAGCGGATACAGGGCGAACACTGAAGCTTTCTTT. This chain joins TRBV28 and TRBJ1-1, with D possibly being TRBD1 (6 bases). The CDR3 spans 13 residues. The V end lost 8 bases, the J end lost 1 base, and 11 bases lay between the germline ends. Germline V CDR1 and CDR2: MDHEN, SYDVKM.

This chain uses TRBV9 with TRBJ2-3; D unclear. Looked up from germline, CDR1 is SGDLS and CDR2 is YYNGEE. The CDR3 runs to 13 residues. Deletions cut 3 bases from V and 6 bases from J, with 11 bases between. CDR3 in DNA: TGTGCCAGCAGCGCAGGAGACTGGGATACGCAGTATTTT. It encodes CASSAGDWDTQYF.

This chain joins TRBV29-1 and TRBJ1-2; the match to TRBD1 covers 7 bases. Germline loops: CDR1 SQVTM, CDR2 ANQGSEA. V gave up 4 bases and J gave up 13 bases; unmatched junction bases: 15. The CDR3 is made up of 13 amino acids. The CDR3, as DNA: TGCAGCGTTGTTTTGAGGAGAGGGGACAGCTGCACCTTC. Its translation: CSVVLRRGDSCTF.

This clonotype turned up a few times. This sequence joins TRBV4-2 and TRBJ2-7; possible D gene TRBD2, 5 bases. CDR1 is LGHNA and CDR2 is YNFKEQ in the germline V gene. This CDR3 is built from 15 residues. V gave up 1 base and J gave up 0 bases, with 10 bases separating them. CDR3 amino acids: CASSQATGSSYEQYF. As DNA, the CDR3 is TGTGCCAGCAGCCAAGCGACGGGGAGCTCCTACGAGCAGTACTTC.

This clonotype was counted a single time. The genes are TRBV14 and TRBJ2-3; 9 bases agree with TRBD1. The germline gives CDR1 SGHDN, CDR2 FVKESK. CDR3 length: 18 residues. With 0 bases clipped from V and 2 bases from J, the junction kept 9 bases outside the gene matches. In DNA form, the CDR3 reads TGTGCCAGCAGCCAAGATTCTAACAGGGGGCCCTACACAGATACGCAGTATTTT. Translation: CASSQDSNRGPYTDTQYF.

The table lists this clonotype with a few counts. The V and J genes are TRBV6-5 and TRBJ2-7; TRBD2 aligns across 10 bases. The trim removed 5 bases at V and 5 bases at J, leaving 6 bases unmatched. CDR3 length: 14 amino acids. Germline V gives CDR1 MNHEY, CDR2 SVGAGI. The CDR3 bases are TGTGCCAGCAGTCAACTAGCGGGGTCGGACGAGCAGTACTTC. The encoded protein is CASSQLAGSDEQYF.